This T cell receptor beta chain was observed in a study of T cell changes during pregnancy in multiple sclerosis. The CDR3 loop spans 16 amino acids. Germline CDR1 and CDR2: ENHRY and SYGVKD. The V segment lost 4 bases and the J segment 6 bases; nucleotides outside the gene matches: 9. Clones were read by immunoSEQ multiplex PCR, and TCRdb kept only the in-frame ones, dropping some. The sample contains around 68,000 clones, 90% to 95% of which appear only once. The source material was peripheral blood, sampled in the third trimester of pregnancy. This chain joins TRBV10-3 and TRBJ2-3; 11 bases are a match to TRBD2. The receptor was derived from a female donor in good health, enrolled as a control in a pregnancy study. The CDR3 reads CAISAGSGRAVDTQYF. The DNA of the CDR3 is TGTGCCATCAGTGCGGGTAGCGGGAGGGCCGTGGATACGCAGTATTTT.